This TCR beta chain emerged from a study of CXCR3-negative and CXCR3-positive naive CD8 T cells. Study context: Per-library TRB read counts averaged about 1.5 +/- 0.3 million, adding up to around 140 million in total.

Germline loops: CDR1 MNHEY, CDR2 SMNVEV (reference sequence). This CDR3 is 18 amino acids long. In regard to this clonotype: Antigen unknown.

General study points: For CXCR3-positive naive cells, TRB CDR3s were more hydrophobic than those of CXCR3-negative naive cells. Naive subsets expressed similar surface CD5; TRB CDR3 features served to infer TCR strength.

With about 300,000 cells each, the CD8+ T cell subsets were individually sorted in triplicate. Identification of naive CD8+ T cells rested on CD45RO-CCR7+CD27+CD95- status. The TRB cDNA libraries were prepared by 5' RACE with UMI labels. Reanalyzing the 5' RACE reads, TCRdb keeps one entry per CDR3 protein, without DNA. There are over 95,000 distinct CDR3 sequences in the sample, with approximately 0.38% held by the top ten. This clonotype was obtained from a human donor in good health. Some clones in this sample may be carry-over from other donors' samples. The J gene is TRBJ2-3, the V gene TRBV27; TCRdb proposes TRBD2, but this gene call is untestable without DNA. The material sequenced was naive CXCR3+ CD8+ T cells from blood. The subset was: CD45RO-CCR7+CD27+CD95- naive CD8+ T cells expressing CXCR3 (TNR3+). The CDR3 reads CASSVTIAGYPSTDTQYF.